A selection of T cell receptor beta chains follows, all from one sample in a study of control samples from healthy donors and cancer patients. Libraries were prepared by immunoSEQ multiplex PCR; TCRdb keeps only in-frame clonotypes and omits some of them. The sample shows 80,000 or so clones, 94% of them seen only once. The sample consisted of blood. Receptors were obtained from a woman in her thirties or forties in good health. CDR3s leave out the opening cysteine and the closing phenylalanine or tryptophan. Only some rows state a clone size, as once, few, many or a class for expanded clones.

j_call	clone_size	v_call	cdr3_aa
TRBJ1-2	NA	TRBV7-9	ASSLDQGIGGYT
TRBJ1-2	NA	TRBV18	ASSPRQGQGGYT
TRBJ1-2	NA	TRBV7-2	ASSSRGGTNGYT
TRBJ1-4	NA	TRBV27	ASSLQAGSKLF
TRBJ1-6	NA	TRBV6-2/TRBV6-3	ASSYSIAGSPLH
TRBJ2-5	few	TRBV23-1	ASSPPGQQETQY
TRBJ2-5	NA	TRBV7-9	ASSPSSVSWTQY
TRBJ2-1	NA	TRBV27	ASSQLAGGLGEQF
TRBJ2-1	NA	TRBV19	ASSMGARSYNEQF
TRBJ2-6	NA	TRBV7-3	ASSLKSGANVLT
TRBJ2-7	NA	TRBV6-1	ASSESGRATYEQY
TRBJ2-2	NA	TRBV7-6	ASSPGMSSVPTGELF
TRBJ1-1	NA	TRBV5-6	ASSLGFEFGTEAF
TRBJ2-1	NA	TRBV5-6	ASSLRGQGPNEQF
TRBJ1-6	once	TRBV7-6	ASSLGPVYNSPLH
TRBJ2-2	NA	TRBV4-1	ASSPITGELF
TRBJ1-1	medium-sized	TRBV5-6	ASSLGGGSTEAF
TRBJ1-1	NA	TRBV6-5	ASSYFGQMNTEAF
TRBJ2-7	NA	TRBV6-5	ASRARLAYSYEQY
TRBJ1-2	NA	TRBV6-5	ASSYRAQGNYGYT
TRBJ1-3	NA	TRBV3-1/TRBV3-2	ASRTGQNSGNTIY
TRBJ2-3	once	TRBV13	ASSTRLATGTDSTDTQY
TRBJ2-2	NA	TRBV4-1	ASSHPRDGLAGYTGELF
TRBJ1-1	once	TRBV19	ASSIQALTTEAF
TRBJ2-2	few	TRBV6-4	ASSEYYRGGTGELF
TRBJ1-4	NA	TRBV10-2	ASRQGRTNEKLF
TRBJ1-1	once	TRBV6-5	ASSFPPPGNTEAF
TRBJ2-3	NA	TRBV7-2	ASSLSGITDTQY
TRBJ2-5	NA	TRBV9	ASSEQDIQETQY
TRBJ2-3	NA	TRBV5-1	ASSGLAGTDTQY
TRBJ2-1	NA	TRBV7-6	ASSPQLTGGFYNEQF
TRBJ2-1	NA	TRBV11-2	ASTPGNEQF
TRBJ2-7	NA	TRBV6-2/TRBV6-3	ASSLGLSYEQY
TRBJ2-2	NA	TRBV11-2	ASSLRAGELF
TRBJ2-2	NA	TRBV2	ASSEVGFGTGELF
TRBJ2-5	NA	TRBV3-1/TRBV3-2	ASSQGPSGWETQY
TRBJ2-5	NA	TRBV9	ASSAHRDKQETQY
TRBJ1-5	few	TRBV4-1	ASSDREGNQPQH
TRBJ2-3	NA	TRBV11-2	ASSLWFGDTQY
TRBJ1-1	NA	TRBV2	ASRGQGTEAF
TRBJ2-5	NA	TRBV19	ASSPRTEETQY
TRBJ2-2	few	TRBV6-1	ASSEALDTGELF
TRBJ1-3	NA	TRBV2	ASRDDRDSVD
TRBJ2-2	NA	TRBV18	ASSLGQRNTGELF
TRBJ2-1	NA	TRBV4-1	ASSQEGGGANEQF